This entry lists 27 T cell receptor beta chains sequenced from one sample in a study of OX40 agonist ivuxolimab in advanced cancers. The method was immunoSEQ multiplex PCR; TCRdb's version includes in-frame clones alone and lacks a portion of them. The table includes 100,000 or so clones, roughly 95% detected once. Sample: CD4+ or CD8+ T cells sorted from blood, taken in a trial of the OX40 agonist ivuxolimab. The source is an adult with an advanced solid tumor such as melanoma, head and neck, liver or kidney cancer.

As regards this clone: Germline and junction disagree at one end, which may indicate a read error. V is TRBV7-7 and J is TRBJ2-1; 8 bases are a match to TRBD1. The length of the CDR3 is 18 residues. Per the germline V gene, CDR1 is SSHAT and CDR2 is FNYEAQ (reference sequence). The CDR3 nucleotides are TGTGCTAGCAGCTTCTTCCCGCCGACAGGGGATTCCTACAATGAGCAGTTCTTC. This codes for CASSFFPPTGDSYNEQFF.

The chain employs TRBV5-1 and TRBJ1-1, with 8 nucleotides matching TRBD1. The CDR3 has 13 amino acids. The V gene's germline CDR1 is SGHRS and CDR2 YFSETQ. Trimming removed 4 bases from V and 7 bases from J; junction bases left unmatched: 6. The CDR3 reads CASSTRDRNEAFF. As DNA, the CDR3 is TGCGCCAGCAGCACCCGGGACAGGAATGAAGCTTTCTTT.

The chain couples TRBV7-9 to TRBJ1-5; 7 bases are shared with TRBD1. Per germline, CDR1 SEHNR and CDR2 FQNEAQ (reference sequence). Germline trimming cut 5 bases from V and 5 bases from J; bases unmatched to any gene: 6. This CDR3 contains 14 residues. The CDR3 sequence: CASSPAGGDQPQHF. In nucleotides, the CDR3 is TGTGCCAGCAGCCCCGCAGGGGGGGATCAGCCCCAGCATTTT.

The CDR3 coding sequence is TGTGCCAGCAGCCGACAGACTGATGGCTACACCTTC. It specifies CASSRQTDGYTF. The chain has TRBV7-2 and TRBJ1-2, with D possibly TRBD1 on 5 matching bases. Per the germline V gene, CDR1 is SGHTA and CDR2 is FQGNSA. CDR3 length equals 12 residues. V was pared by 5 bases and J by 6 bases, with 10 bases between. Drawing the rest from reference TRBV7-2 and TRBJ1-2, the complete variable domain is GAGVSQSPSNKVTEKGKDVELRCDPISGHTALYWYRQSLGQGLEFLIYFQGNSAPDKSGLPSDRFSAERTGGSVSTLTIQRTQQEDSAVYLCASSRQTDGYTFGSGTRLTVV.

V gene TRBV5-1 combines with J gene TRBJ2-7; D might be TRBD2 (6 bases). The V gene's germline CDR1 is SGHRS and CDR2 YFSETQ. With 0 bases removed from V and 0 bases from J, the gap between germline ends came to 10 bases. The CDR3 is 15 amino acids. CDR3 protein: CASSLGLVFSYEQYF. CDR3 DNA: TGCGCCAGCAGCTTGGGACTAGTTTTCTCCTACGAGCAGTACTTC.

This chain links TRBV9 with TRBJ2-3; D might be TRBD1 (6 bases). The CDR3 has 12 residues. V was clipped by 9 bases and J by 4 bases, with 12 bases between them. Germline loops: CDR1 SGDLS, CDR2 YYNGEE. The CDR3 region is CANYRVADTQYF. CDR3 sequence (DNA): TGTGCCAACTACAGGGTGGCAGATACGCAGTATTTT.

V gene TRBV19 combines with J gene TRBJ1-1, with TRBD1 identical over 8 bases. The J segment lost 1 base and the V segment lost 7 bases, leaving 5 bases of the junction unmatched. Germline V gene sequence: CDR1 LNHDA, CDR2 SQIVND (reference sequence). This CDR3 has 14 residues. CDR3 protein: CASINRGGNTEAFF. The CDR3 DNA reads as TGTGCCAGTATTAACAGGGGGGGGAACACTGAAGCTTTCTTT.

The chain joins TRBV28 to TRBJ2-7; D is unresolved. Germline V gene data show CDR1 as MDHEN and CDR2 as SYDVKM. CDR3 length: 12 amino acids. The V gene lost 6 bases and the J gene lost 4 bases, with 10 bases spanning the gap. The CDR3 loop is CASSLPQYEQYF. The CDR3 DNA reads TGTGCCAGCAGCCTTCCACAGTACGAGCAGTACTTC.

J is TRBJ2-7 and V is TRBV2; D remains ambiguous. V lost 6 bases and J 4 bases, leaving 10 bases between the germline ends. This CDR3 contains 12 residues. Germline-derived CDR1 and CDR2 are SNHLY and FYNNEI. CDR3 sequence: CASSVDGYEQYF. The CDR3 nucleotides are TGTGCCAGCAGCGTTGACGGATACGAGCAGTACTTC.

The chain uses TRBV14 and TRBJ1-6; 7 bases map to TRBD1. Germline CDR1 SGHDN, CDR2 FVKESK. V trimming: 0 bases; J trimming: 7 bases; junction bases outside the gene matches: 9. The CDR3 has 17 residues. CDR3 coding DNA: TGTGCCAGCAGCCAAGATCTGGGAGGGGGCGGCAATTCACCCCTCCACTTT. Translated: CASSQDLGGGGNSPLHF.

The CDR3 loop reads CASGQGKNTEAFF. CDR3 bases: TGTGCCAGCGGACAGGGGAAAAACACTGAAGCTTTCTTT. The J gene is TRBJ1-1, the V gene TRBV2; 9 bases align to TRBD1. Germline loops: CDR1 SNHLY, CDR2 FYNNEI. This CDR3 has 13 residues. After removal of 8 bases from V and 2 bases from J, the junction contained 3 bases not matched to a gene.

The V call is TRBV4-3, the J call TRBJ1-2, with D maybe TRBD1 (6 bases). V lost 0 bases and J 5 bases, leaving 16 bases between the germline ends. Per the germline V gene, CDR1 is LGHNA and CDR2 is YSLEER. The CDR3 loop spans 16 amino acids. CDR3 amino acids: CASSQDRDTFLYGYTF. The CDR3 bases are TGCGCCAGCAGCCAAGATCGGGACACCTTCCTTTATGGCTACACCTTC.

This chain connects TRBV27 to TRBJ2-1; 7 nucleotides match TRBD2. The CDR3 runs 15 residues. V shed 5 bases and J 3 bases; nucleotides not matched to a gene: 7. CDR1 is MNHEY and CDR2 is SMNVEV in the germline V gene (reference sequence). The CDR3 here is CASSPRDYDYNEQFF. CDR3 in DNA: TGTGCCAGCAGTCCCCGGGACTACGACTACAATGAGCAGTTCTTC.

The chain couples TRBV7-8 to TRBJ1-5, with D maybe TRBD1 (6 bases). The CDR3 runs 16 residues. The germline gives CDR1 SGHVS, CDR2 FQNEAQ. CDR3 residues: CAPPKAGDYSNQPQHF. The CDR3 DNA reads TGTGCTCCTCCCAAGGCAGGGGACTATAGCAATCAGCCCCAGCATTTT.

The V call is TRBV2, the J call TRBJ2-4, with 7 nucleotides matching TRBD2. The CDR3 is 12 amino acids. Germline V lookup: CDR1 SNHLY, CDR2 FYNNEI. J gave up 9 bases and V 3 bases, and 2 bases lay outside the gene matches. CDR3 nucleotide sequence: TGTGCCAGCAGTGACGGGGGGAGCATTCAGTACTTC. As protein: CASSDGGSIQYF.

The rearrangement links TRBV7-2 to TRBJ2-7; 7 bases line up with TRBD1. This CDR3 region has 14 residues. Unmatched junction bases numbered 4, after V lost 5 bases and J lost 0 bases. CDR1 SGHTA and CDR2 FQGNSA come from the germline V gene. CDR3 region: CASSLQGSSYEQYF. CDR3 nucleotide sequence: TGTGCCAGCAGCCTACAGGGGTCCTCCTACGAGCAGTACTTC.

The V and J genes are TRBV28 and TRBJ1-2; D not resolved. The germline V gene encodes CDR1 MDHEN and CDR2 SYDVKM. The germline V and J ends were trimmed by 3 bases and 4 bases, with 9 bases remaining between them. The CDR3 sequence is 13 residues long. The CDR3 loop is CASSFGRTYGYTF. CDR3 sequence (DNA): TGTGCCAGCAGTTTCGGCAGGACCTATGGCTACACCTTC.

The V and J genes are TRBV15 and TRBJ1-6; D might be TRBD1 (5 bases). Germline loops: CDR1 LNHNV, CDR2 YYDKDF (reference sequence). This CDR3 comprises 18 residues. V dropped 0 bases and J dropped 9 bases, with 21 bases sitting between them. The CDR3 spells CATSRDRTTGSVGSPLHF. The CDR3 DNA sequence: TGTGCCACCAGCAGAGATCGGACAACGGGGTCGGTCGGTTCACCCCTCCACTTT.

The rearrangement links TRBV29-1 to TRBJ1-5, with a weak D call TRBD1 (6 bases). This CDR3 is built from 13 residues. Trimming shortened V by 6 bases and J by 3 bases, and 12 bases separated the two germline ends. CDR1 and CDR2 (germline): SQVTM, ANQGSEA. The CDR3 region is CSVETGANQPQHF. CDR3 DNA: TGCAGCGTGGAGACAGGCGCCAATCAGCCCCAGCATTTT.

V is TRBV11-1 and J is TRBJ1-1, with D unclear. The germline CDR1 and CDR2 sequences are SGHAT and FQDESV (reference sequence). V lost 1 base, J lost 11 bases, and 23 bases lay in between. The CDR3 totals 16 residues. CDR3 amino acids: CASSLGPPASARTAFF. As DNA, the CDR3 is TGTGCCAGCAGCTTAGGGCCACCTGCCAGTGCCAGGACGGCTTTCTTT.

V and J are TRBV19 and TRBJ2-3; 10 positions match TRBD1. The J segment lost 4 bases and the V segment lost 4 bases, leaving 2 bases of the junction unmatched. Germline V CDR1 and CDR2: LNHDA, SQIVND (reference sequence). The CDR3 contains 14 residues. CDR3 loop: CASSSGQGADTQYF. The CDR3, as DNA: TGTGCCAGTAGTAGCGGACAGGGGGCAGATACGCAGTATTTT. The full variable domain, completed using reference TRBV19 and TRBJ2-3, is DGGITQSPKYLFRKEGQNVTLSCEQNLNHDAMYWYRQDPGQGLRLIYYSQIVNDFQKGDIAEGYSVSREKKESFPLTVTSAQKNPTAFYLCASSSGQGADTQYFGPGTRLTVL.

The V call is TRBV11-3, the J call TRBJ2-3; TRBD1 agrees at 10 bases. J gave up 1 base and V 5 bases, and 3 bases lay outside the gene matches. The CDR3 runs to 15 residues. Germline V gene sequence: CDR1 SGHNT, CDR2 YENEEA. DNA for the CDR3: TGTGCCAGCAGCGGGACAGGGGTTGGCACAGATACGCAGTATTTT. This encodes CASSGTGVGTDTQYF.

The rearrangement uses TRBV19 and TRBJ2-3; 8 bases line up with TRBD2. The CDR3 contains 14 residues. Germline loops: CDR1 LNHDA, CDR2 SQIVND (reference sequence). Unmatched junction bases numbered 12, after V lost 9 bases and J lost 7 bases. CDR3 nucleotides: TGTGCCAGCCGTCGGGGGGGAGGGTGGAATACGCAGTATTTT. This encodes CASRRGGGWNTQYF.

The chain couples TRBV9 to TRBJ1-2; D remains unclear. Trimming removed 2 bases from V and 8 bases from J, with 13 bases in between. This CDR3 has 13 amino acids. CDR1 SGDLS and CDR2 YYNGEE come from the germline V gene. The CDR3 here is CASSVGFARGYTF. The CDR3 DNA reads as TGTGCCAGCAGCGTGGGGTTTGCGAGGGGCTACACCTTC.

The chain is built from TRBV5-1 and TRBJ2-1; 9 bases agree with TRBD2. The germline V gene encodes CDR1 SGHRS and CDR2 YFSETQ. V gave up 1 base and J gave up 7 bases; unmatched junction bases: 9. The CDR3 consists of 16 residues. CDR3 nucleotides: TGCGCCAGCAGCTTGTATCCGCGGGAGGGCAATAATGAGCAGTTCTTC. It translates to CASSLYPREGNNEQFF. Looking up the rest from reference TRBV5-1 and TRBJ2-1 gives the full variable domain: KAGVTQTPRYLIKTRGQQVTLSCSPISGHRSVSWYQQTPGQGLQFLFEYFSETQRNKGNFPGRFSGRQFSNSRSEMNVSTLELGDSALYLCASSLYPREGNNEQFFGPGTRLTVL.

The chain combines TRBV27 with TRBJ2-2, with TRBD2 matching over 10 bases. The trim removed 6 bases at V and 7 bases at J, leaving 8 bases unmatched. CDR3 size: 15 residues. CDR1 MNHEY and CDR2 SMNVEV come from the germline V gene (reference sequence). The CDR3 DNA reads as TGTGCCAGCAGGGCACTAGCGGGAACCCACGGGGAGCTGTTTTTT. Translation gives CASRALAGTHGELFF.

The V call is TRBV5-6, the J call TRBJ2-1, with TRBD2 identical over 8 bases. CDR1 and CDR2 (germline): SGHDT, YYEEEE. The CDR3 is 15 residues long. V was pared by 6 bases and J by 4 bases, with 9 bases of the junction left unmatched. The CDR3 DNA sequence: TGTGCCAGCACCTCGAGCGGGGGTTCATACAATGAGCAGTTCTTC. As protein: CASTSSGGSYNEQFF. The full variable domain, with the rest looked up from reference TRBV5-6 and TRBJ2-1, is DAGVTQSPTHLIKTRGQQVTLRCSPKSGHDTVSWYQQALGQGPQFIFQYYEEEERQRGNFPDRFSGHQFPNYSSELNVNALLLGDSALYLCASTSSGGSYNEQFFGPGTRLTVL.